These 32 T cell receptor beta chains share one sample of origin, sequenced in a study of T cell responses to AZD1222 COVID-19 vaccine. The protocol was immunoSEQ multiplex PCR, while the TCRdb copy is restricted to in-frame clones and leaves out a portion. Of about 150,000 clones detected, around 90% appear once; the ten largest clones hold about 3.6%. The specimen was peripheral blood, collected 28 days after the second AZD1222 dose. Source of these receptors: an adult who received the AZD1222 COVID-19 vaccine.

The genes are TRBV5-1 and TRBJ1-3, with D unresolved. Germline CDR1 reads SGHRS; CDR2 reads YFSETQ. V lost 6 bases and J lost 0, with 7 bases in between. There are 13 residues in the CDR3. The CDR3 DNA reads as TGCGCCAGCACCCCAGTCTCTGGAAACACCATATATTTT. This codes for CASTPVSGNTIYF.

This CDR3 is CASTLAEGMVNEQFF. The CDR3 DNA sequence: TGTGCCAGCACCCTAGCGGAGGGCATGGTCAATGAGCAGTTCTTC. J is TRBJ2-1 and V is TRBV6-6; 7 nucleotides match TRBD2. V lost 7 bases, J lost 6 bases, and 12 bases stayed unmatched. Germline CDR1 is MNHNY and CDR2 is SVGAGI (reference sequence). This CDR3 region has 15 residues.

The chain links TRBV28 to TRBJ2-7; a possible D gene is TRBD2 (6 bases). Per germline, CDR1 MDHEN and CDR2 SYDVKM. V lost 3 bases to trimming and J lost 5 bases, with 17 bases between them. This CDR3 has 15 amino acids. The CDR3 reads CASSFTGVVVHEQYF. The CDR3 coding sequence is TGTGCCAGCAGTTTCACGGGAGTTGTAGTACACGAGCAGTACTTC.

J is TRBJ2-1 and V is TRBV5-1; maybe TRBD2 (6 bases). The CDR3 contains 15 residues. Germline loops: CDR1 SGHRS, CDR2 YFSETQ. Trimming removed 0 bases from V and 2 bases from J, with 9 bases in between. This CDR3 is CASSLGGMTYNEQFF. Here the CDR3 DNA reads TGCGCCAGCAGCTTGGGCGGGATGACCTACAATGAGCAGTTCTTC.

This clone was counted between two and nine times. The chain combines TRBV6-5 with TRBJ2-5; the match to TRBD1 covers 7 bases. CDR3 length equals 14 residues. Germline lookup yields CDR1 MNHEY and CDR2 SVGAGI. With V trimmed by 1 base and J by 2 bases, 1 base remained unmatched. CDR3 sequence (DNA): TGTGCCAGCAGTTACTTCAGGGGGCAAGAGACCCAGTACTTC. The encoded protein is CASSYFRGQETQYF.

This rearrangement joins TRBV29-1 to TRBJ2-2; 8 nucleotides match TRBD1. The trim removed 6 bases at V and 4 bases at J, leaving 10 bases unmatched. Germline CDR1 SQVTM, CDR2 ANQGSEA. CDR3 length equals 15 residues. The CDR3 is CSVAQGASLTGELFF. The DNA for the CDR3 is TGCAGCGTCGCTCAGGGGGCGAGTCTCACCGGGGAGCTGTTTTTT.

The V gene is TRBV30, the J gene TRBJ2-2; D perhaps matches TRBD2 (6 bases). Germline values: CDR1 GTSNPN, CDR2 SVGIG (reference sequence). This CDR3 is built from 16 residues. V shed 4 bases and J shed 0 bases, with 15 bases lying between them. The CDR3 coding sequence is TGTGCCTGGATTAGTGGCGCGGGATCGAACACCGGGGAGCTGTTTTTT. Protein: CAWISGAGSNTGELFF.

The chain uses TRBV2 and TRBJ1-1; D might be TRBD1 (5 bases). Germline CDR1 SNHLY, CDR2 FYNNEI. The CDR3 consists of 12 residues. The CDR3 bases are TGTGCTTCGGGACTTTTATACACTGAAGCTTTCTTT. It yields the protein CASGLLYTEAFF.

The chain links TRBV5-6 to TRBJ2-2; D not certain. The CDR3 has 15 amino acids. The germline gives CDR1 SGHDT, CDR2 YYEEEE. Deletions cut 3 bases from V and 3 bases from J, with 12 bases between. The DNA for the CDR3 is TGTGCCAGCAGCTCTTCCGGGTCCTACACCGGGGAGCTGTTTTTT. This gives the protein CASSSSGSYTGELFF.

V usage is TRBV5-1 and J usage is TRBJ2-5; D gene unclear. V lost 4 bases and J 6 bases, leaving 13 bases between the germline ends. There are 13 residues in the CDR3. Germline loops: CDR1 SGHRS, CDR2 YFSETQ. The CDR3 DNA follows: TGCGCCAGCAGCGTAGCACTCATTAAGACCCAGTACTTC. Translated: CASSVALIKTQYF.

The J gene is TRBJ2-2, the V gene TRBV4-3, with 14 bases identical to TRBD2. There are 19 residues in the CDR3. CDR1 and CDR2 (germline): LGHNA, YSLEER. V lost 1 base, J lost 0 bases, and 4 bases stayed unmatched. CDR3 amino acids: CASSQVRGLAGANTGELFF. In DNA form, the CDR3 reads TGCGCCAGCAGCCAAGTAAGGGGACTAGCGGGAGCGAACACCGGGGAGCTGTTTTTT.

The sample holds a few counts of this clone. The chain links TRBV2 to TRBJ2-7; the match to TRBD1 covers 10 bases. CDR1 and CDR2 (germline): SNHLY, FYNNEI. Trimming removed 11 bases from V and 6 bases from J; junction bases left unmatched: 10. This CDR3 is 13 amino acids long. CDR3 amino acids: CAGVRDRGSEQYF. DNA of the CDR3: TGTGCCGGGGTCCGGGACAGGGGTTCCGAGCAGTACTTC.

The DNA of the CDR3 is TGTGCCAGCAGCCAAGTGGGGACCGCGCTGTTTTTT. This translates into CASSQVGTALFF. V and J are TRBV3-1 (or the pseudogene TRBV3-2) and TRBJ2-2, with D perhaps given as TRBD1 or TRBD2 (5 bases each). V gave up 1 base and J gave up 13 bases, with 10 bases separating them. The germline CDR1 and CDR2 sequences are LGHDT and YNNKEL (reference sequence). The CDR3 runs 12 residues.

The CDR3 sequence is CATSDIRSGTDTQYF. CDR3 bases: TGTGCCACCAGTGACATACGATCGGGCACAGATACGCAGTATTTT. The V and J genes are TRBV24-1 and TRBJ2-3; D unresolved. Germline CDR1 is KGHDR and CDR2 is SFDVKD. Trimming took 4 bases from V and 1 from J, leaving 11 bases between them. The CDR3 is 15 amino acids.

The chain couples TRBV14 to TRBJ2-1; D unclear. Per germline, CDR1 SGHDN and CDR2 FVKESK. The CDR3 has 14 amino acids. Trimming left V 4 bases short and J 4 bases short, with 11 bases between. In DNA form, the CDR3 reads TGTGCCAGCAGCCGGATGAGTGGATACAATGAGCAGTTCTTC. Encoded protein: CASSRMSGYNEQFF.

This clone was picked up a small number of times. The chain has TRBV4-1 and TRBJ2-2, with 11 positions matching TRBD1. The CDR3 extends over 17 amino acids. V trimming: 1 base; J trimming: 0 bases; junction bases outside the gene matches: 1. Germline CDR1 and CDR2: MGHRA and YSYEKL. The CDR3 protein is CASSQGTGGPNTGELFF. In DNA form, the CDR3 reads TGCGCCAGCAGCCAAGGGACAGGGGGCCCGAACACCGGGGAGCTGTTTTTT.

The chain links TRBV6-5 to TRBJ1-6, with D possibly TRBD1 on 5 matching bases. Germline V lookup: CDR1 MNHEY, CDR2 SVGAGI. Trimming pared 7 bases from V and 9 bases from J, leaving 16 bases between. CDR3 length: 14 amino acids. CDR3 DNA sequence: TGTGCCAGCACCCTCATTGGGGGGAGTTCACCCCTCCACTTT. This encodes CASTLIGGSSPLHF.

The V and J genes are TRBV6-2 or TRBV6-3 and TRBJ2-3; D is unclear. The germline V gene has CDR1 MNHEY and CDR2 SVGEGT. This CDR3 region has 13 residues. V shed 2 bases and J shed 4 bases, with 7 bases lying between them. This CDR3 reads CASSYGSSDTQYF. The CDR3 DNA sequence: TGTGCCAGCAGTTACGGCTCTTCAGATACGCAGTATTTT.

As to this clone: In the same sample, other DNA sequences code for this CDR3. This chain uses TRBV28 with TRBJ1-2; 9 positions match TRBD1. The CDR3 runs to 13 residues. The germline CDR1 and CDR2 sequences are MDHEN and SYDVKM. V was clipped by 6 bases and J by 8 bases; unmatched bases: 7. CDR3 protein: CASSLTGGKGYTF. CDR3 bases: TGTGCCAGCAGCCTGACAGGGGGTAAGGGCTACACCTTC.

The CDR3 DNA is TGCGCCAGCAGCCAAGACTGGAGGGTAGCTTTCTTT. Protein product: CASSQDWRVAFF. This rearrangement joins TRBV4-1 to TRBJ1-1, with D unresolved. This CDR3 comprises 12 residues. The germline gives CDR1 MGHRA, CDR2 YSYEKL. The V and J ends lost 0 bases and 10 bases respectively, with 9 bases between them.

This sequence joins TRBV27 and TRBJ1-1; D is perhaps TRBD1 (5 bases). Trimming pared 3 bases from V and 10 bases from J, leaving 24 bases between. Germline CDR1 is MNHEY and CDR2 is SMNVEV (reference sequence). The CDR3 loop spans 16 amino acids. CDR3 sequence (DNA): TGTGCCAGCAGTTTTTCTTCCACCGGGGCGTCGAGGGGAGCTTTCTTT. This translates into CASSFSSTGASRGAFF.

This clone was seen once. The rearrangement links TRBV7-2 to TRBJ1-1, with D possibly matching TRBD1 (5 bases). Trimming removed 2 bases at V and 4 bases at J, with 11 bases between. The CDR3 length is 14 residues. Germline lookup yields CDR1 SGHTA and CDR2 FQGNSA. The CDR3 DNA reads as TGTGCCAGCAGCTTACGGGGGGTGAGCACTGAAGCTTTCTTT. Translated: CASSLRGVSTEAFF.

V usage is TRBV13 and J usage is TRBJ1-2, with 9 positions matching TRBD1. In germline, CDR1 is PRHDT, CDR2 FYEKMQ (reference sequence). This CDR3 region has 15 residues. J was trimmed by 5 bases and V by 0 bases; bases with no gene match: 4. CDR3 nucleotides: TGTGCCAGCAGCTTAGGTCGGGGGACAGGGTATGGCTACACCTTC. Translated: CASSLGRGTGYGYTF.

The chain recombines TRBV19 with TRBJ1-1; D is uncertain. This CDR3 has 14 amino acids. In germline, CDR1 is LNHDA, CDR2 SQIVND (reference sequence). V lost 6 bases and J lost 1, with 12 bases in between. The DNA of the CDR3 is TGTGCCAGTAGCTGGGAGATGTGGAACACTGAAGCTTTCTTT. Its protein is CASSWEMWNTEAFF.

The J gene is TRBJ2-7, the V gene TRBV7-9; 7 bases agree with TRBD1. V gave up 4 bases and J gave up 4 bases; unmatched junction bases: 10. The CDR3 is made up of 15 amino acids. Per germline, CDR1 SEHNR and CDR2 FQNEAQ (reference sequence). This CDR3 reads CASSSPTGRGYEQYF. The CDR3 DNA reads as TGTGCCAGCAGCTCCCCGACAGGGCGTGGGTACGAGCAGTACTTC.

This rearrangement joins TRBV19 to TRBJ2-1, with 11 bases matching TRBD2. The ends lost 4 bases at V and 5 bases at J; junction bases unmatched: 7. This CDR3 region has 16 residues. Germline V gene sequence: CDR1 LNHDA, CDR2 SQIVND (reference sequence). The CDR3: CASSRTSGRGDNEQFF. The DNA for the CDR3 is TGTGCCAGTAGTAGAACTAGCGGGAGAGGGGACAATGAGCAGTTCTTC. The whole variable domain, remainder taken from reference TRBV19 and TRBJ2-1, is DGGITQSPKYLFRKEGQNVTLSCEQNLNHDAMYWYRQDPGQGLRLIYYSQIVNDFQKGDIAEGYSVSREKKESFPLTVTSAQKNPTAFYLCASSRTSGRGDNEQFFGPGTRLTVL.

The CDR3 nucleotides read TGTGCCAGCCTCACAGGGTATGACACTGAAGCTTTCTTT. Translation gives CASLTGYDTEAFF. This sequence joins TRBV6-5 and TRBJ1-1, with D possibly being TRBD1 (6 bases). Per germline, CDR1 MNHEY and CDR2 SVGAGI. The V end was cut by 8 bases, the J end by 3 bases, with 13 bases between. The CDR3 is 13 residues long.

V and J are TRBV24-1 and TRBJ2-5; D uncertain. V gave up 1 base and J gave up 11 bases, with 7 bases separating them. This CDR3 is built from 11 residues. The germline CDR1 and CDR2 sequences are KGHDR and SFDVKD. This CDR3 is CATSDFDNQYF. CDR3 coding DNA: TGTGCCACCAGTGATTTCGACAATCAGTACTTC.

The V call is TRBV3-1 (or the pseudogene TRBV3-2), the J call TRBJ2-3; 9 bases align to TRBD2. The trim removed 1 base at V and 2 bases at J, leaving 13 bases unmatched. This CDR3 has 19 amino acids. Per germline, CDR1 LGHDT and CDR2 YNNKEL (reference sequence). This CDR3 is CASSQGLASGEGTTDTQYF. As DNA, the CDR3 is TGTGCCAGCAGCCAAGGCTTAGCTAGCGGGGAGGGGACCACAGATACGCAGTATTTT.

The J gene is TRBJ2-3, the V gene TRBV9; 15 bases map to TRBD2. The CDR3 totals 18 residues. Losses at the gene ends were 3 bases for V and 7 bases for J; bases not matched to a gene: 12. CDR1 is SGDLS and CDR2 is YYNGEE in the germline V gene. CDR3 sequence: CASSAMGLAGGTGNTQYF. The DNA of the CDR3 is TGTGCCAGCAGCGCGATGGGACTAGCGGGAGGTACGGGCAATACGCAGTATTTT.

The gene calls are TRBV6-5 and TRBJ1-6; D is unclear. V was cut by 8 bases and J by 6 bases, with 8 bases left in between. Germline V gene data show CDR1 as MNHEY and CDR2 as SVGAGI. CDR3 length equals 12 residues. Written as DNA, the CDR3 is TGTGCCAGCGGGCTTACTAATTCACCCCTCCACTTT. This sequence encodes CASGLTNSPLHF.

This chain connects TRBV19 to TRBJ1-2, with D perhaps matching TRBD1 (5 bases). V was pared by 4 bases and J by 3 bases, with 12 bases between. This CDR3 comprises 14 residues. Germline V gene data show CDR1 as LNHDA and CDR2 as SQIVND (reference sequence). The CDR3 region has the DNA TGTGCCAGTAGTACGGGGGAGTACCACTATGGCTACACCTTC. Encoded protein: CASSTGEYHYGYTF.